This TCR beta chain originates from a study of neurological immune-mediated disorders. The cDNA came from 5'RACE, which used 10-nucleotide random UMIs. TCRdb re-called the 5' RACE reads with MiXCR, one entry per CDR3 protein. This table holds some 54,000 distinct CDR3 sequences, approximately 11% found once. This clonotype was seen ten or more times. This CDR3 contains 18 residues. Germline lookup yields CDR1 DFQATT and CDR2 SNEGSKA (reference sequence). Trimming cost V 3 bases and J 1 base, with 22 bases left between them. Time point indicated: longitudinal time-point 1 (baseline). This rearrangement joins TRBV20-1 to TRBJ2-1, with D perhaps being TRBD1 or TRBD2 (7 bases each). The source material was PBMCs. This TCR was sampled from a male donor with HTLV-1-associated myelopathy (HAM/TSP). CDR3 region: CSARGGGGRKVSYNEQFF. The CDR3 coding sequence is TGCAGTGCTAGGGGGGGAGGGGGCAGAAAGGTGTCCTACAATGAGCAGTTCTTC.